This T cell receptor beta chain was recorded in a study of blood T cell repertoires in COVID-19. Overall study: Samples taken during acute and convalescent COVID-19 were collected in the United States, Italy and Spain. PBMCs, B-cell-depleted T cells, or T cells were the source of the cDNA or gDNA that made up the material.

How the authors handled the data: For nucleated cells, counts were estimated from reference gene primer amplification. Repertoires were generated with immunoSEQ multiplex PCR, while TCRdb's copy carries only in-frame clones and drops some. V and J calls and clone size are copied from that table; D and trimming were computed from the DNA. Of about 160,000 clones listed, around 84% are singletons. Germline CDR1 KGHSH, CDR2 LQKENI. There are 15 residues in the CDR3. V shed 6 bases and J 4 bases; nucleotides not matched to a gene: 8. The V call is TRBV18, the J call TRBJ2-2, with 7 positions matching TRBD1. Sequenced: peripheral blood. This clonotype was obtained from a human donor with acute or convalescent COVID-19. The donor label of this sample is uncertain. The CDR3 nucleotides read TGTGCCAGCTCCCCCCGGACAGGTTCCACCGGGGAGCTGTTTTTT. Protein sequence: CASSPRTGSTGELFF.